This TCR beta chain comes out of a study of T-cell memory formation after mild COVID-19. The germline gives CDR1 SGHVS, CDR2 FNYEAQ. The CDR3 is 18 residues long. V trimming: 5 bases; J trimming: 1 base; junction bases outside the gene matches: 12. TCRdb independently ran MiXCR on the 5' RACE reads; one entry per CDR3 protein. The data hold hundreds of thousands of distinct CDR3 sequences, with roughly 22% observed a single time. This clonotype came up a few times. The chain links TRBV7-6 to TRBJ2-1; the match to TRBD2 covers 9 bases. This sequence originates from an adult woman who had mild COVID-19 (a few samples of this study predate the infection). Cell type and time point are not known. The sample taken for sequencing was PBMCs or a T cell subset sorted from them (not recorded which). The CDR3 DNA reads as TGTGCCAGCAGCGGTCCCGGACTAGCGCGATTATCCTACAATGAGCAGTTCTTC. Residues: CASSGPGLARLSYNEQFF.